The rows below give T cell receptor beta chains drawn from one sample of a study of blood T cell repertoires in COVID-19. Here immunoSEQ multiplex PCR was the method, and the copy in TCRdb shows in-frame clones only, minus some. The data contain 400,000 to 550,000 clones, around 89% of them singletons. The specimen sequenced was peripheral blood. All receptors come from a woman aged 25 to 39 with acute or convalescent COVID-19. The conserved cysteine and the conserved F or W are not part of the CDR3 here. D genes are given only for firm matches.

V	D	length	CDR3
TRBV30	TRBD2	11	ALTRGSNYEQY
TRBV30	.	11	AWRGLMNTEAF
TRBV28	.	10	ASSLSTRQAF
TRBV10-3	TRBD1	13	AISSGQGIGQPQH
TRBV5-1	TRBD1	14	ASSLVSRQGNYEQY
TRBV9	.	12	ASSVGGGGYGYT
TRBV11-2	TRBD2	11	ASSSGTSNIQY
TRBV5-1	.	13	ASSLVRGRTGELF
TRBV7-8	TRBD1	14	ASSLVQGHDTDTQY
TRBV4-1	TRBD1	12	ASSPGQGAYGYT
TRBV11-1	.	13	ASSLGVSEQETQY
TRBV29-1	TRBD1	10	SVGQGGYGYT
TRBV4-1	TRBD1	13	ASSYPGQGRDGYT
TRBV30	TRBD1	10	AWGQGAGEQY
TRBV7-8	.	12	ASSLSSSVPEQY
TRBV2	.	11	ASTTGVGYEQY
TRBV5-1	.	11	ASSLGYSQGYT
TRBV10-1	TRBD1	10	ARQGLAYEQY
TRBV18	TRBD1	16	ASSPTDKRGTGPYEQY
TRBV6-5	.	8	ASTLDTQY
TRBV18	.	15	ASSPDDGRRIGYGYT
TRBV27	.	13	ASSSIAGRGNTIY
TRBV2	.	13	ASSVAGASGDTQY
TRBV9	TRBD1	13	ASSVDGRGPYGYT
TRBV19	.	12	ASSIRGVGDEQF
TRBV5-5	.	11	ASSFGQGNIQY
TRBV7-9	.	13	ASSLDQGFNTEAF
TRBV7-8	.	11	ASSLAAGDMQY
TRBV28	TRBD1	15	ASVRQGLRDSNQPQH
TRBV6-5	.	12	ASSYTGLLETQY
TRBV5-1	.	10	ASTGEADTQY
TRBV6-1	.	12	ASSDYPGNYGYT
TRBV21-1	.	14	ASTNGGPAGVCEQY
TRBV5-1	.	12	ASRQTNRVSEQY
TRBV28	TRBD1	11	ASSPRTGNGYT